These 7 T cell receptor beta chains were sequenced from one sample in a study of memory B cells and T cells in multiple sclerosis. Stimulus-free culture yielded autoproliferating CFSE-dim and non-proliferating CFSE-high T cells, each sequenced separately. About 50 million CFSE-labeled PBMCs were cultured six to seven days unstimulated, then replicate wells were pooled. Antigen specificity for these receptors is unknown. Produced via immunoSEQ multiplex PCR; TCRdb's table is partial and in-frame only. The sample carries under 50,000 clones, 82% recorded once. Material for sequencing was PBMCs from blood kept in culture. Receptors originate from a human donor with multiple sclerosis.

The chain combines TRBV27 with TRBJ1-1; 11 positions agree with TRBD1. The CDR3 extends over 14 amino acids. Per germline, CDR1 MNHEY and CDR2 SMNVEV (reference sequence). The junction had 4 bases not matched to a gene; V was cut back by 5 bases and J by 5 bases. The CDR3 here is CASSGQGAWTEAFF. The CDR3 region has the DNA TGTGCCAGCAGTGGACAGGGGGCATGGACTGAAGCTTTCTTT.

This clone has a single count. The rearrangement links TRBV27 to TRBJ1-2; the D gene is possibly TRBD1 (5 bases). V lost 6 bases to trimming and J lost 10 bases, with 21 bases between them. The CDR3 is 14 amino acids. The germline V gene encodes CDR1 MNHEY and CDR2 SMNVEV (reference sequence). The CDR3 DNA reads TGTGCCAGCAGCCCCCTACGAGACAGCGGGGCCTACACCTTC. Translation gives CASSPLRDSGAYTF.

This clone showed up just a few times. The rearrangement links TRBV4-2 to TRBJ2-2; TRBD2 matches at 9 bases. The CDR3 is 15 amino acids. After removal of 1 base from V and 13 bases from J, the junction contained 10 bases not matched to a gene. CDR1 is LGHNA and CDR2 is YNFKEQ in the germline V gene. The CDR3 DNA sequence: TGTGCCAGCAGCCAAGTTGAGCGGGGGGCTTTGCGGCTGTTTTTT. Amino acid sequence: CASSQVERGALRLFF.

The chain uses TRBV5-5 and TRBJ2-5; weak D call: TRBD1 (6 bases). Germline lookup yields CDR1 SGHKS and CDR2 YYEKEE (reference sequence). V was cut by 4 bases and J by 0 bases, with 13 bases left in between. The CDR3 is made up of 15 amino acids. Here the CDR3 DNA reads TGTGCCAGCAGCAAGGCAACAGGGTACCAAGAGACCCAGTACTTC. Its protein product is CASSKATGYQETQYF.

The gene calls are TRBV29-1 and TRBJ1-1, with a possible D match to TRBD1 (5 bases). Deletions cut 3 bases from V and 0 bases from J, with 8 bases between. The CDR3 covers 13 residues. Germline CDR1 and CDR2: SQVTM and ANQGSEA. CDR3 nucleotides: TGCAGCGTTGAGGGACCGATGAACACTGAAGCTTTCTTT. This sequence encodes CSVEGPMNTEAFF.

The V call is TRBV6-5, the J call TRBJ2-7; the match to TRBD1 covers 10 bases. V gave up 9 bases and J gave up 0 bases; unmatched junction bases: 8. This CDR3 is 15 amino acids long. Germline CDR1 and CDR2: MNHEY and SVGAGI. The CDR3 region is CASRMGQGSSYEQYF. CDR3 DNA sequence: TGTGCCAGTCGAATGGGACAGGGGAGCTCCTACGAGCAGTACTTC.

The chain links TRBV9 to TRBJ1-4, with 7 bases aligning to TRBD1. Germline V gene sequence: CDR1 SGDLS, CDR2 YYNGEE. Unmatched junction bases numbered 8, after V lost 4 bases and J lost 5 bases. This CDR3 contains 15 residues. CDR3 bases: TGTGCCAGCAGCCTTCGACAGGGACAAAATGAAAAACTGTTTTTT. Translated: CASSLRQGQNEKLFF.